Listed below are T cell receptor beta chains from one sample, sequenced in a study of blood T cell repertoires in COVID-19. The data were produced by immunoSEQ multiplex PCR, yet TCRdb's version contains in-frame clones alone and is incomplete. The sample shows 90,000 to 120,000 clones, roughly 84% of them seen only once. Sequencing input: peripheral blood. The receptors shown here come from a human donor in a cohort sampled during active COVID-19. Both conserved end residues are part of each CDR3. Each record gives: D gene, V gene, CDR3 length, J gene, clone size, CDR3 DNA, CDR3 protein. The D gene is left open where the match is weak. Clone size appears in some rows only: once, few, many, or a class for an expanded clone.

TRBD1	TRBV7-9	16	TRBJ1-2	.	TGTGCCAGCACCCTTATAGACAGGGGGCTGGAGGGTGGCTACACCTTC	CASTLIDRGLEGGYTF
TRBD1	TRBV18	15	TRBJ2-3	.	TGTGCCAGCTCGCGGCAGGGGGCCGACACAGATACGCAGTATTTT	CASSRQGADTDTQYF
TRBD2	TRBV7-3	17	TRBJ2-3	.	TGTGCCAGCAGCTTAGGACTAGCGGGAGATTGGACAGATACGCAGTATTTT	CASSLGLAGDWTDTQYF
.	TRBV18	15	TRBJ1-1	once	TGTGCCAGCTCACCACCGATGGGGGCGGGCACTGAAGCTTTCTTT	CASSPPMGAGTEAFF
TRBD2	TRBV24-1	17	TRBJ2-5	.	TGTGCCACCAGTGATGCTCTAGCGGGAGTTTCTCGGGAGACCCAGTACTTC	CATSDALAGVSRETQYF
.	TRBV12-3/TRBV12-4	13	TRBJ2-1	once	TGTGCCAGCAGTTTAGGCCGGAGAAGTGAGCAGTTCTTC	CASSLGRRSEQFF
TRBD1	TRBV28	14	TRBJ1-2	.	TGTGCCAGCAGTTCCGGGACAGTTGTCTATGGCTACACCTTC	CASSSGTVVYGYTF
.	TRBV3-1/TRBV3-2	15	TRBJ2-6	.	TGTGCCAGCAGCCAAGAGACAGCGTTGTCCAACGTCCTGACTTTC	CASSQETALSNVLTF
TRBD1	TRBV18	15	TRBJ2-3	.	TGTGCCAGCTCACCGACAGGGGGCCAGGAAGATACGCAGTATTTT	CASSPTGGQEDTQYF
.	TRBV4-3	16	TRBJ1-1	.	TGCGCCAGCAGCCAAGATAACATTTGGAGTGCGGGGGAAGCTTTCTTT	CASSQDNIWSAGEAFF
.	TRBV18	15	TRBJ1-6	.	TGTGCCAGCTCACCACGGCAGGGTGATAATTCACCCCTCCACTTT	CASSPRQGDNSPLHF
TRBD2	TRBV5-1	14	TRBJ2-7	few	TGCGCCAGCAGCACCCAGCGGGAGAGCGACGAGCAGTACTTC	CASSTQRESDEQYF
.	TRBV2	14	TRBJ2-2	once	TGTGCCAGCATAGGGACTTGGAACACCGGGGAGCTGTTTTTT	CASIGTWNTGELFF
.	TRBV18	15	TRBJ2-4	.	TGTGCCAGCTCACCACCTGAGGGCGTCCGAAACATTCAGTACTTC	CASSPPEGVRNIQYF
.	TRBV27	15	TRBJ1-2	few	TGTGCCAGCAGTCCCAGGGGAAGGGGGACCTATGGCTACACCTTC	CASSPRGRGTYGYTF
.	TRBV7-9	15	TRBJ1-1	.	TGTGCCAGCAGCCTCGCGGGAGCAGGGAACACTGAAGCTTTCTTT	CASSLAGAGNTEAFF
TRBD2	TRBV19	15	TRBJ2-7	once	TGTGCCAGTGGGGGACTAGCGGGAGGGCCCTACGAGCAGTACTTC	CASGGLAGGPYEQYF
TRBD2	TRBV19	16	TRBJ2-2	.	TGTGCCAGTAGTATCGGACTAGCGGGAGTGGGCGGGGAGCTGTTTTTT	CASSIGLAGVGGELFF
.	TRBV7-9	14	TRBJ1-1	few	TGTGCCAGCAGCTTAGAAATGAGCAACACTGAAGCTTTCTTT	CASSLEMSNTEAFF
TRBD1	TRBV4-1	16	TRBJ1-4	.	TGCGCCAGCAGTCCCCAGGACAGGGGGGGTAATGAAAAACTGTTTTTT	CASSPQDRGGNEKLFF
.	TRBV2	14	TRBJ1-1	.	TGTGCCAGCAGAGACGGGGGGAGGAGGACTGAAGCTTTCTTT	CASRDGGRRTEAFF
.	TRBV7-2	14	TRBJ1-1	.	TGTGCCAGCAGCCAGGACGTAGGGGTCACTGAAGCTTTCTTT	CASSQDVGVTEAFF
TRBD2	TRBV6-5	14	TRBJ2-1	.	TGTGCCAGCCATCGCGGCGGGGGTGGGCATGAGCAGTTCTTC	CASHRGGGGHEQFF
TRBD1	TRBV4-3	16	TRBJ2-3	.	TGCGCCAGCAGCCAAGATAGGACAGGAATATTAGTTACGCAGTATTTT	CASSQDRTGILVTQYF
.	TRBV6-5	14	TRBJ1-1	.	TGTGCCAGCAGGAACAGCGGGGTGAACACTGAAGCTTTCTTT	CASRNSGVNTEAFF
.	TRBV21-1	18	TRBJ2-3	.	TGTGCCAGCAGCAAAGAAAGTAAGGGTAGCGGGAGATTAAGGACGCAGTATTTT	CASSKESKGSGRLRTQYF
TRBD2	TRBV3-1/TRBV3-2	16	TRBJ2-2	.	TGTGCCAGCAGCGGCCGACTAGCGGGAAATACCGGGGAGCTGTTTTTT	CASSGRLAGNTGELFF
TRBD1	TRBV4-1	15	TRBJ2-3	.	TGCGCCAGCAGCCAAGGACAGGGGTTCACAGATACGCAGTATTTT	CASSQGQGFTDTQYF
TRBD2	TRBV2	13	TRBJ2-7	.	TGTGCCAGCAACAGGCTAGCGGGAGGGGGGCAGTACTTC	CASNRLAGGGQYF
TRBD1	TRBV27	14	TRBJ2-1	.	TGTGCCAGCAGTCCCGGGACAGGGGTCGAGGAGCAGTTCTTC	CASSPGTGVEEQFF
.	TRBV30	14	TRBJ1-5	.	TGTGCCTGGAGTGGGACACTTAGCAATCAGCCCCAGCATTTT	CAWSGTLSNQPQHF
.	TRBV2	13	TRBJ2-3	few	TGTGCCAGCAGTGGACAGGCTACAGATACGCAGTATTTT	CASSGQATDTQYF
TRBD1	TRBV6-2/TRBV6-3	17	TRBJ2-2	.	TGTGCCAGCAGTTCGGACAGGGGCTCGGTAGGCACCGGGGAGCTGTTTTTT	CASSSDRGSVGTGELFF
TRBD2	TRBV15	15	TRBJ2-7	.	TGTGCCACCAGCAGAGAGGCTAGCGGGAGCTACGAGCAGTACTTC	CATSREASGSYEQYF
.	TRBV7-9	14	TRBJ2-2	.	TGTGCCAGCAGCTTTACCCCAGTGTCCGGGGAGCTGTTTTTT	CASSFTPVSGELFF
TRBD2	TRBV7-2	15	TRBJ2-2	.	TGTGCCAGCAGCCGGGGGGGACTGAACACCGGGGAGCTGTTTTTT	CASSRGGLNTGELFF
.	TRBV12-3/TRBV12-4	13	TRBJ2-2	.	TGTGCCAGCAGGTACGCGGGCACCGGGGAGCTGTTTTTT	CASRYAGTGELFF
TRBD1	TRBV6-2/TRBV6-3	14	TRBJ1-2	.	TGTGCCAGCAGTTGGGACAGGGCGAACTATGGCTACACCTTC	CASSWDRANYGYTF
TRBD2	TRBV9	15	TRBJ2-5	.	TGTGCCAGCACCGTAGCGGGAGGGTCCCAAGAGACCCAGTACTTC	CASTVAGGSQETQYF
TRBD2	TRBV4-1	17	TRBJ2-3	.	TGCGCCAGCAGCCAAGATCCTAGCGGGGGCTTCACAGATACGCAGTATTTT	CASSQDPSGGFTDTQYF
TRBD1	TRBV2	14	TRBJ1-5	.	TGTGCCTCGGTTGGGACAGGGGGAAATCAGCCCCAGCATTTT	CASVGTGGNQPQHF